The subject of this entry is one TCR beta chain. The data were obtained in a study of Ad26.COV2.S vaccination and SARS-CoV-2 variants. Here immunoSEQ multiplex PCR was the method, and the copy in TCRdb shows in-frame clones only, minus some. Among 430,000 or so clones listed, approximately 90% were seen once. Treatment here: 15 to 20 received Ad26.COV2.S at low or high dose, single or two shots; about 5 received placebo; per-sample allocation not given. Sampling took place 63 days after the first vaccine or placebo injection. With 4 bases clipped from V and 8 bases from J, the junction kept 11 bases outside the gene matches. The germline V gene encodes CDR1 MNHEY and CDR2 SVGAGI. This CDR3 region has 16 residues.

The TCR comes from a person aged 18 to 65 who received the Ad26.COV2.S COVID-19 vaccine or a placebo. The J gene is TRBJ2-3, the V gene TRBV6-5; TRBD2 matches 11 bases. This material consisted of peripheral blood, taken in a trial of Ad26.COV2.S vaccine versus placebo. CDR3 region: CASSFVLAGGLGTQYF. CDR3 nucleotide sequence: TGTGCCAGCAGTTTCGTCCTAGCGGGGGGATTGGGTACGCAGTATTTT.